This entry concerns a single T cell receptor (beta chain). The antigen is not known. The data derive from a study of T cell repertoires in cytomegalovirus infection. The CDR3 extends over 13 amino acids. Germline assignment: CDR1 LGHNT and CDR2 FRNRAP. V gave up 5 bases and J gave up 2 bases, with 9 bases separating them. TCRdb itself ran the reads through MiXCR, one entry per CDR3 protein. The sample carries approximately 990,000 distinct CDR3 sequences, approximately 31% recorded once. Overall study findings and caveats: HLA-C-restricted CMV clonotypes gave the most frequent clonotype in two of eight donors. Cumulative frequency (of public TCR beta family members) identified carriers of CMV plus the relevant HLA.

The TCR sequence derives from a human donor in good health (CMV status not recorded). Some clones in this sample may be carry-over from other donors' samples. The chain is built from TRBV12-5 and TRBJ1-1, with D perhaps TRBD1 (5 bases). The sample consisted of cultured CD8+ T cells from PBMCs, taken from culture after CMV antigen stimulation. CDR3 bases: TGTGCTAGTGGTCGGGACTTCAACACTGAAGCTTTCTTT. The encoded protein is CASGRDFNTEAFF.